One sample yielded the 10 T cell receptor beta chains listed below, sequenced in a study of CD8 T cells in Susac syndrome. The RNA input was about 0.5 to 1 ug, and it was reverse transcribed with random hexamers. TCRdb reprocessed the immunoSEQ multiplex PCR reads via MiXCR and lists one record per CDR3 protein. The table has about 300,000 distinct CDR3 sequences, approximately 89% seen once. The sequenced material came from CD8+ T cells from PBMCs. These receptors came from a human donor with multiple sclerosis.

This chain uses TRBV6-1 with TRBJ2-1, with D possibly matching TRBD2 (6 bases). The V gene lost 1 base and the J gene lost 9 bases, with 13 bases spanning the gap. Germline CDR1 MNHNS, CDR2 SASEGT. The CDR3 extends over 14 amino acids. CDR3: CASSEGREVGEQFF. Written as DNA, the CDR3 is TGTGCCAGCAGTGAAGGCAGGGAGGTGGGTGAGCAGTTCTTC.

About this clonotype: The junction and the germline gene differ at one end; a read error may be behind it. The V call is TRBV4-1, the J call TRBJ2-7, with D hard to call. This CDR3 comprises 12 residues. Germline loops: CDR1 MGHRA, CDR2 YSYEKL. The CDR3 sequence is CASSQGGDEQYF. CDR3 coding DNA: TGTGCCAGCAGCCAAGGTGGGGACGAGCAGTACTTC.

The chain joins TRBV7-9 to TRBJ1-2; TRBD1 matches at 8 bases. In germline, CDR1 is SEHNR, CDR2 FQNEAQ (reference sequence). Losses at the gene ends were 4 bases for V and 12 bases for J; bases not matched to a gene: 13. This CDR3 spans 14 amino acids. The CDR3 here is CASSYGEGQAPDTF. As DNA, the CDR3 is TGTGCCAGCAGCTATGGGGAGGGACAGGCCCCCGACACCTTC.

The CDR3 here is CASSVGGVVARSSYNEQFF. As DNA, the CDR3 is TGTGCCAGCAGCGTAGGGGGGGTGGTAGCCCGAAGCTCCTACAATGAGCAGTTCTTC. The chain joins TRBV9 to TRBJ2-1, with D possibly being TRBD2 (6 bases). Per the germline V gene, CDR1 is SGDLS and CDR2 is YYNGEE. V lost 0 bases and J 0 bases, leaving 19 bases between the germline ends. The CDR3 is 19 amino acids. The full variable domain, with the rest looked up from reference TRBV9 and TRBJ2-1, is DSGVTQTPKHLITATGQRVTLRCSPRSGDLSVYWYQQSLDQGLQFLIQYYNGEERAKGNILERFSAQQFPDLHSELNLSSLELGDSALYFCASSVGGVVARSSYNEQFFGPGTRLTVL.

J is TRBJ1-2 and V is TRBV5-1, with 10 positions matching TRBD1. The CDR3 covers 17 residues. In germline, CDR1 is SGHRS, CDR2 YFSETQ. With V trimmed by 4 bases and J by 4 bases, 13 bases remained unmatched. The CDR3: CASSSTPGQGTAYGYTF. CDR3 DNA sequence: TGCGCCAGCAGCAGCACGCCGGGACAGGGGACCGCCTATGGCTACACCTTC.

CDR3 sequence: CASSLSNTEAFF. In nucleotides, the CDR3 is TGTGCCAGCAGCTTGTCCAACACTGAAGCTTTCTTT. The V gene is TRBV7-9, the J gene TRBJ1-1; D not resolved. Germline V gene data show CDR1 as SEHNR and CDR2 as FQNEAQ (reference sequence). This CDR3 has 12 amino acids. The V gene lost 3 bases and the J gene lost 2 bases, with 4 bases spanning the gap.

J is TRBJ2-3 and V is TRBV12-3 or TRBV12-4, with 12 bases identical to TRBD1. The CDR3 totals 15 residues. V trimming: 6 bases; J trimming: 4 bases; junction bases outside the gene matches: 5. DNA of the CDR3: TGTGCCAGCAGCTGGGGACAGGGGGCCCCAGATACGCAGTATTTT. This codes for CASSWGQGAPDTQYF.

This chain connects TRBV29-1 to TRBJ2-2; D remains ambiguous. The germline gives CDR1 SQVTM, CDR2 ANQGSEA. This CDR3 is built from 16 residues. Trimming pared 5 bases from V and 1 base from J, leaving 17 bases between. CDR3: CSVLNPASKNTGELFF. As DNA, the CDR3 is TGCAGCGTTCTCAACCCGGCCAGCAAGAACACCGGGGAGCTGTTTTTT.

The V and J genes are TRBV7-2 and TRBJ2-7, with D tentatively TRBD2 (6 bases). V was cut by 4 bases and J by 2 bases, with 12 bases left in between. Germline CDR1 reads SGHTA; CDR2 reads FQGNSA. The CDR3 has 14 residues. For the CDR3, the DNA is TGTGCCAGCAGCTCGATGCTAGCGCCCTACGAGCAGTACTTC. It yields the protein CASSSMLAPYEQYF.

CDR3 residues: CASSLARNTRGPLHEQFF. The CDR3, as DNA: TGTGCCAGCAGTTTGGCCCGCAACACCAGGGGTCCCTTGCATGAGCAGTTCTTC. J is TRBJ2-1 and V is TRBV28; D perhaps matches TRBD1 (6 bases). In germline, CDR1 is MDHEN, CDR2 SYDVKM. This CDR3 comprises 18 residues. Trimming took off 3 bases at V and 8 bases at J, with 26 bases between the two ends.